A selection of T cell receptor beta chains follows, all from one sample in a study of response to subunit inactivated influenza vaccine. TCRdb itself ran the RT-PCR reads through MiXCR, one entry per CDR3 protein. The sample gives approximately 480,000 distinct CDR3 sequences, approximately 11% of which show up once; 9.5% to 15% is in the top ten. Sequencing used PBMCs from blood, obtained roughly 45 days after vaccination. Source of these receptors: a man over 45 who received an inactivated influenza vaccine. Each CDR3 is given with its conserved first and last residue. The order of the fields is J gene, V gene, D gene, clone size, CDR3 DNA, CDR3 protein. A D gene is named only where the DNA matches it firmly. Not every row has a clone size; where given, it reads once, few, many or a size class.

TRBJ1-5 | TRBV6-6 | . | many | TGTGCCAGCAGTCCCCAAGGCAATCAGCCCCAGCATTTT | CASSPQGNQPQHF
TRBJ2-7 | TRBV4-3 | TRBD1 | many | TGCGCCAGCAGCCATACCGGACAGGGACGGTCCTACGAGCAGTACTTC | CASSHTGQGRSYEQYF
TRBJ1-5 | TRBV4-3 | TRBD1 | . | TGCGCCAGCAGCCAAGATATCGCGACAGGGGGACAGCCCCAGCATTTT | CASSQDIATGGQPQHF
TRBJ2-7 | TRBV6-5 | TRBD2 | many | TGTGCCAGCAGTTTAACTAGCGGGAGGGCCTCCGAGCAGTACTTC | CASSLTSGRASEQYF
TRBJ1-1 | TRBV20-1 | . | few | TGCAGTGCTCAATTGACAGGCTTGAACACTGAAGCTTTCTTT | CSAQLTGLNTEAFF
TRBJ2-1 | TRBV28 | . | . | TGTGCCAGCAGTCCGAGCGGATACTACAATGAGCAGTTCTTC | CASSPSGYYNEQFF
TRBJ2-1 | TRBV7-3 | TRBD2 | . | TGTGCCAGCAGCATATCGGGACTAGCGGGAGTAGATGAGCAGTTCTTC | CASSISGLAGVDEQFF
TRBJ2-3 | TRBV7-2 | . | . | TGTGCCAGCCATCGGGTACCGGATACGCAGTATTTT | CASHRVPDTQYF
TRBJ2-6 | TRBV20-1 | . | . | TGCTGTGCTAGAGATCTTTCGGCAGGGCGAAAATACTCTGGGGCCAACGTCCTGACTTTC | CCARDLSAGRKYSGANVLTF
TRBJ1-1 | TRBV9 | . | few | TGTGCCAGCAGCGTAGGACTGATTAACACTGAAGCTTTCTTT | CASSVGLINTEAFF
TRBJ2-5 | TRBV30 | . | . | TGTGCCTGGAGTAGGGGGGAAGAGACCCAGTACTTC | CAWSRGEETQYF
TRBJ1-2 | TRBV11-1 | . | few | TGTGCCAGCAGCCCGTCCTCTGGGACACTTCTTACCTCTAACTATGGCTACACCTTC | CASSPSSGTLLTSNYGYTF
TRBJ2-5 | TRBV29-1 | TRBD2 | many | TGCAGCGTTGCCAGCGGGAGTAGAGCGGAGACCCAGTACTTC | CSVASGSRAETQYF
TRBJ1-4 | TRBV7-9 | . | . | TGTGCCAGCAGCTTAGCGGGAAGTCATGAAAAACTGTTTTTT | CASSLAGSHEKLFF
TRBJ2-2 | TRBV28 | . | . | TGTGCCAGCAGTTTAGTGCTGACAGTAAACACCGGGGAGCTGTTTTTT | CASSLVLTVNTGELFF
TRBJ2-3 | TRBV20-1 | TRBD2 | . | TGCAGTGCTAACACTCCTAGCGGGCTAAGCACAGATACGCAGTATTTT | CSANTPSGLSTDTQYF
TRBJ2-2 | TRBV4-2 | . | . | TGTGCCAGCAGCCAAGATAGGATAAAAGGGGAGCTGTTTTTT | CASSQDRIKGELFF
TRBJ2-4 | TRBV28 | . | few | TGTGCCAGCAGGCCGGGACTAGCCAAAAACATTCAGTACTTC | CASRPGLAKNIQYF
TRBJ1-2 | TRBV5-1 | . | . | TGCGCCAGCAGCTTCATGGCAGTTGACGATAACTATGGCTACACCTTC | CASSFMAVDDNYGYTF
TRBJ2-7 | TRBV29-1 | . | many | TGCAGCGTGGACCAAGAAGGCTTCTACGAGCAGTACTTC | CSVDQEGFYEQYF
TRBJ2-3 | TRBV7-3 | TRBD2 | few | TGTGCCAGCAGCTTAACTCCACGACTAGCGGAGAGCACAGATACGCAGTATTTT | CASSLTPRLAESTDTQYF
TRBJ1-1 | TRBV6-1 | . | few | TGTGCCAGCAGTGCCCTGACGATAATGAACACTGAAGCTTTCTTT | CASSALTIMNTEAFF
TRBJ1-2 | TRBV28 | TRBD1 | few | TGTGCCAGCAGAAATTTCAGGGGGGGCGGATATCGCTACACCTTC | CASRNFRGGGYRYTF
TRBJ1-1 | TRBV20-1 | . | . | TGCAGTGCTAGACGAGACTTGAACACTGAAGCTTTCTTT | CSARRDLNTEAFF
TRBJ1-2 | TRBV27 | . | . | TGTGCCAGCAGTTTCGCACTTGGGGGTGCTGGCTACACCTTC | CASSFALGGAGYTF
TRBJ2-7 | TRBV19 | TRBD2 | . | TGTGCCACCCAGCGGCGGGAGGGGACCTACGAGCAGTACTTC | CATQRREGTYEQYF
TRBJ1-2 | TRBV20-1 | TRBD1 | . | TGCAGTGCTAGCGACAGGGGGAGCTATGGCTACACCTTC | CSASDRGSYGYTF
TRBJ1-4 | TRBV25-1 | . | few | TGTGCCAGCAGTGAATCGGGCTCGTCTAATGAAAAACTGTTTTTT | CASSESGSSNEKLFF
TRBJ2-7 | TRBV24-1 | . | . | TGTGCCACCAGTGATGGGACCTCCTACGAGCAGTACTTC | CATSDGTSYEQYF
TRBJ2-7 | TRBV30 | TRBD1 | . | TGTGCCTGGAGTGTTCGAGCAGGGGGCTCCTACGAGCAGTACTTC | CAWSVRAGGSYEQYF
TRBJ1-6 | TRBV25-1 | . | . | TGTGCCAGCAGAGATCAGAATTCACCCCTCCACTTT | CASRDQNSPLHF
TRBJ2-3 | TRBV10-3 | TRBD2 | . | TGTGCCGCCGGGATGATTGGCGGGAGGGCCGAAGATACGCAGTATTTT | CAAGMIGGRAEDTQYF
TRBJ2-1 | TRBV4-2 | TRBD2 | many | TGTGCCAGCAGCCAAGGGACTAGCGGGGGGTTTTACAATGAGCAGTTCTTC | CASSQGTSGGFYNEQFF
TRBJ2-5 | TRBV7-8 | . | few | TGTGCCAGCAGCTTAGTTTTTCGCCAAGCCTTCCAAGAGACCCAGTACTTC | CASSLVFRQAFQETQYF
TRBJ2-3 | TRBV5-1 | TRBD1 | few | TGCGCCAGCAGCGGGGACAGGGGGCCCAACCCCGCTTCGGGGACAGATACGCAGTATTTT | CASSGDRGPNPASGTDTQYF